This section outlines one TCR beta chain sequence together with its context. This clonotype was found a few times. The specificity of this receptor is unknown. Qualities for individual bases were not recorded, and no much larger clone is one base off. The record originates from a study of T-cell memory formation after mild COVID-19 listed by TCRdb under 2021. In the study overall: TCR sequence clusters from the two donors were found to be largely donor specific. In a couple of donors, T-cell clones that expanded and contracted after mild COVID-19 were tracked by sequencing TCRalpha and TCRbeta repertoires over time. Two young, previously healthy adult volunteers made up the cohort, one male and one female. Results and caveats for the whole study, not just this receptor: Only a couple of mild cases were covered by the study, and larger cohorts that include severe cases with pre-infection samples were considered necessary. Contracting CD4+ clones were found mainly in CM and EM memory subsets, while CD8+ clones were enriched in EMRA. SARS-CoV-2 specificity was not confirmed for the second-wave clones peaking on day 37. The detection of some responding clones in pre-infection memory suggests that pre-existing cross-reactive memory T cells joined the SARS-CoV-2 response. Balanced CD4/CD8 phenotypes were observed for clones contracting from day 15 to 85, whereas a bias towards CD4+ was observed for a second wave of clones expanding from day 15 to 37.

PBMCs were isolated by Ficoll-Paque density gradient centrifugation. The instrument given in TCRdb is Illumina NovaSeq 6000. cDNA libraries for TCRalpha and TCRbeta were prepared by 5'RACE using constant-segment primers, with sample barcodes and unique molecular identifiers added. RNA was extracted from every sample with Trizol reagent. The libraries were amplified in two PCR steps, and the second step added a second sample barcode and Illumina TruSeq adapters. The libraries were sequenced on an Illumina NovaSeq using 2 x 150 bp paired-end reads. In the authors' own workflow: Demultiplexing of reads and collapsing into UMI-guided consensus sequences were performed with migec v1.2.7. Using mixcr v2.1.11, the UMI consensuses were aligned to TRA and TRB V and J templates and assembled into clonotypes. A clonotype was counted as expanded or contracted only when both edgeR and NoisET called the clonotype significant, with the noise models trained on biological replicates. For edgeR calls, a false discovery rate-adjusted p below 0.01 and a log2 fold-change threshold of 1 were applied. As an exploratory analysis of dynamics, PCA with hierarchical clustering was applied to max-normalized trajectories of the 1000 most abundant clonotypes. The CD4 or CD8 phenotype of responding clones was assigned using the separately sequenced CD4+ and CD8+ repertoires. The raw public reads went through TCRdb reprocessing: fastp at Q25, MiXCR clone calling, in-frame beta chains kept. Merged by CDR3 protein, the rows form single entries marked with the most common genes and DNA. TCRdb, rather than the study authors, made the V and J calls. The sample includes 350,000 to 400,000 distinct CDR3 sequences, with roughly 14% observed a single time. Under 25% of the sample is held by the ten biggest clonotypes.

The CDR3, from cysteine to phenylalanine, totals 13 residues. CDR3 DNA is the only sequence kept; it has 39 bases, read in frame from the first base. CDR1 is given as MNHEY and CDR2 as SVGAGI, both from the germline V gene. At the junction V is shortened by 5 bases and J by 8 bases; bases outside the gene matches: 7. The chain links TRBV6-5 with TRBJ1-2; a stretch of 8 junction bases matches TRBD1. This clonotype was obtained from a man aged 18 to 35 who had mild COVID-19 (a few samples of this study predate the infection). The sample titles of this study are shuffled in the database, so cell type and time point are left out; the donor was told from shared clones. Sequenced material: PBMCs or a T cell subset sorted from them (not recorded which). This receptor has the CDR3 CASSLRQGLGYTF. The bases read TGTGCCAGCAGTCTACGACAGGGGCTGGGCTACACCTTC.